Each of the 4 T cell receptor beta chains below was sequenced from the same sample in a study of spatial heterogeneity in lung cancer. Time point indicated: sample taken at primary tumor resection. Extraction of whole RNA from tumor, nontumor lung or frozen PBMC preceded unsorted sequencing. TCRdb reanalysed the 5' RACE reads using MiXCR and keeps one entry per CDR3 protein. The table includes some 41,000 distinct CDR3 sequences, around 7.1% detected once. Sequencing was performed on PBMCs, taken at surgery. The receptors shown here come from a female donor with early-stage non-small cell lung cancer.

This clonotype was observed at least ten times. This rearrangement joins TRBV11-2 to TRBJ2-5; the match to TRBD2 covers 14 bases. J gave up 5 bases and V 5 bases, and 13 bases lay outside the gene matches. The CDR3 consists of 18 residues. CDR1 is SGHAT and CDR2 is FQNNGV in the germline V gene. The CDR3: CASSQGLAGALLGETQYF. In DNA, the CDR3 is TGTGCCAGCAGCCAGGGACTAGCGGGGGCCCTGCTCGGGGAGACCCAGTACTTC.

This chain uses TRBV20-1 with TRBJ2-1; D ambiguous. The V and J ends lost 5 bases and 7 bases respectively, with 6 bases between them. Germline CDR1 reads DFQATT; CDR2 reads SNEGSKA (reference sequence). This CDR3 has 10 residues. CDR3 sequence reads: CSADGNEQFF. CDR3 nucleotides: TGCAGTGCTGATGGGAATGAGCAGTTCTTC.

V and J are TRBV3-1 and TRBJ2-7; the D is unclear. CDR1 LGHDT and CDR2 YNNKEL come from the germline V gene (reference sequence). V dropped 0 bases and J dropped 3 bases, with 12 bases sitting between them. CDR3 length: 15 residues. CDR3 sequence (DNA): TGTGCCAGCAGCCAAGAAATGGTAGAGTACTACGAGCAGTACTTC. This sequence encodes CASSQEMVEYYEQYF.

This clonotype was observed a handful of times. CDR3 sequence reads: CASSQAPGASGNTIYF. The CDR3 nucleotides are TGTGCCAGCAGCCAAGCGCCCGGAGCCTCTGGAAACACCATATATTTT. The rearrangement links TRBV3-1 to TRBJ1-3; D gene uncertain. The germline CDR1 and CDR2 sequences are LGHDT and YNNKEL (reference sequence). Trimming stripped 1 base from V and 0 bases from J, with 10 bases between. CDR3 size: 16 residues. Complete variable domain (other parts from reference TRBV3-1 and TRBJ1-3): DTAVSQTPKYLVTQMGNDKSIKCEQNLGHDTMYWYKQDSKKFLKIMFSYNNKELIINETVPNRFSPKSPDKAHLNLHINSLELGDSAVYFCASSQAPGASGNTIYFGEGSWLTVV.